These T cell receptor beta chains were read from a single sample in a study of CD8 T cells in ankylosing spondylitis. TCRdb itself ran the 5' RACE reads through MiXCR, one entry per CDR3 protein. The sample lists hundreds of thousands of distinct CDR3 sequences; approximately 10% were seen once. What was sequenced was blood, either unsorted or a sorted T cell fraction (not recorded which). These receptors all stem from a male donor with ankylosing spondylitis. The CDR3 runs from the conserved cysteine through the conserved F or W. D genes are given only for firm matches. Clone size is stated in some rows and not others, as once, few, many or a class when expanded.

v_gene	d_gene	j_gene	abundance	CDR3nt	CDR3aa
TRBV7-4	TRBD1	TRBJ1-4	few	TGTGCCAGCAGCTGGGGTGGTGACAGGGAGAGTGAAAAACTGTTTTTT	CASSWGGDRESEKLFF
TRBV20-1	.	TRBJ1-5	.	TGCAGTGCTAGAGATGCGAGCAGGGCCACCAATCAGCCCCAGCATTTT	CSARDASRATNQPQHF
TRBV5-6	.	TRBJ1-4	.	TGTGCCAGCAGCTCCCTAGCCTCGAATGATGAAAAACTGTTTTTT	CASSSLASNDEKLFF
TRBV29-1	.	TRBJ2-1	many	TGCAGCGTTGGGGGCCTAGCTTTCGATGAGCAGTTCTTC	CSVGGLAFDEQFF
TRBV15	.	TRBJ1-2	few	TGTGCCACCAGCAGGGCACAGGGTTTGGGGGGCTACACCTTC	CATSRAQGLGGYTF
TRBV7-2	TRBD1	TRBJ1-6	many	TGTGCCAGCAGCTTATATGCTCCGGGACAGGGTTATTCACCCCTCCACTTT	CASSLYAPGQGYSPLHF
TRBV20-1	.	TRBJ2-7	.	TGCAGTGCTAGCCGAACCGACCCTGGTGATCAGTACTTC	CSASRTDPGDQYF
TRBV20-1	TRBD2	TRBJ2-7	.	TGCAGTGCTAGATCGCTAGCGGGCTTCTCCTACGAGCAGTACTTC	CSARSLAGFSYEQYF
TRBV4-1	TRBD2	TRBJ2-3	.	TGCGCCAGCAGCCAAGCCGTGACTAGCGGCACAGATACGCAGTATTTT	CASSQAVTSGTDTQYF
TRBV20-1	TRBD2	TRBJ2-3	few	TGCAGTGCTGTTAACCTAGCGGGGGGCACAGATACGCAGTATTTT	CSAVNLAGGTDTQYF
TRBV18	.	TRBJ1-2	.	TGTGCCAGCTCACCGGCATCGGGTGAGTCTGGCTACACCTTC	CASSPASGESGYTF
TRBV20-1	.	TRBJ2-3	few	TGCAGTGAAAGGGGGGGCACAGATACGCAGTATTTT	CSERGGTDTQYF
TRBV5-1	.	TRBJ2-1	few	TGCGCCAGCAGCTTGGTAAGCGGAGAGCAGTTCTTC	CASSLVSGEQFF
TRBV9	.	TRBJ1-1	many	TGTGCCAGCAGCGCCCAGGACGGGACTGAAGCTTTCTTT	CASSAQDGTEAFF
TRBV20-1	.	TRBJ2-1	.	TGCAGTGCCCGGACTCTCGAGGATGAGCAGTTCTTC	CSARTLEDEQFF
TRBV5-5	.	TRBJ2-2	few	TGTGCCAGCAGACACGAGTGGGAGCTGTTTTTT	CASRHEWELFF
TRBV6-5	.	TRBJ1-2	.	TGTGCCAGCAGTTACCGAAATGGGGGCTACACCTTC	CASSYRNGGYTF
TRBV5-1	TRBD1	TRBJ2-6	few	TGCGCCAGCAGCAGCCGAGCTCGACAGGGGAGAAACCTAAGCTCTGGGGCCAACGTCCTGACTTTC	CASSSRARQGRNLSSGANVLTF
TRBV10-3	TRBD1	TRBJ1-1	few	TGTGCCATCAGTAGACAGGGGAAGGACACTGAAGCTTTCTTT	CAISRQGKDTEAFF
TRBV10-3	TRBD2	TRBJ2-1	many	TGTGCCATCAGTGTAGCGGGAGAAGCCTACAATGAGCAGTTCTTC	CAISVAGEAYNEQFF
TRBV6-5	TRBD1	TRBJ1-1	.	TGTGCCAGCAGTTACGGGACAGGGCTTGAAGCTTTCTTT	CASSYGTGLEAFF
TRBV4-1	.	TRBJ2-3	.	TGCGCCAGCAGCCAAGTAGGGGACCGAGGAATGAATACGCAGTATTTT	CASSQVGDRGMNTQYF
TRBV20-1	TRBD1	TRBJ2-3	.	TGCAGTGCTAAGACAGGGCCTAGCACAGATACGCAGTATTTT	CSAKTGPSTDTQYF